This T cell receptor beta chain was found in a study of a mutant IDH1 vaccine in newly diagnosed glioma (dated by TCRdb to the early 2020s). The study in broad terms: In the chemotherapy-containing groups, vaccination started alongside temozolomide cycles, whereas in patients who had radiotherapy alone it started 4-6 weeks after radiotherapy. Of the 32 patients who were treated, about 60% were male and about 40% were female, and the mean age was around 40 years. Before enrollment, most patients had been given radiochemotherapy with temozolomide as standard therapy, while the rest had received either radiotherapy alone or temozolomide alone. The week-35 safety follow-up was designated visit V12, and the week-47 end of study was designated visit V13. Six visits were used for peripheral blood collection: V03 (baseline), V05, V07, V10, V12 and V13. Longitudinal TCRB deep sequencing was done for 25 treated patients, wherever samples were available for exploratory analyses. General findings and caveats noted by the study authors: Pseudoprogression seemed to be unrelated to changes in the top peripheral T cell clonotypes found by TCRB sequencing. According to the authors, sample limitations meant that analyses of patient blood samples could not be reproduced. Immune responses induced by the vaccine were seen in roughly 95% of patients across multiple MHC alleles. Availability determined which PBMC samples were chosen for TCRB deep sequencing.

Trimmed from V: 1 base; trimmed from J: 5 bases; junction bases lacking a gene match: 6. The germline V gene gives CDR1 as SGHRS and CDR2 as YFSETQ. The CDR3 numbers 15 residues from cysteine through phenylalanine. Only the CDR3 part of the read is kept: 45 bases, read in frame from the first base. Read against the paper, the sample's time point label means: week 47, end of study. Every vaccine dose consisted of 300 ug of a 20-mer mutant IDH1 peptide in Montanide, administered subcutaneously together with topical imiquimod. Patients were given eight vaccinations, in weeks 1, 3, 5, 7, 11, 15, 19 and 23, which matched visits V03 through V10. The donors had newly diagnosed IDH1-mutant astrocytomas of WHO grade 3 or 4 that showed loss of nuclear ATRX. The samples were drawn from NOA16, a multicentre, single-arm, open-label phase I trial in Germany that tested a mutant IDH1 peptide vaccine in humans for the first time. The DNeasy Blood and Tissue Kit was used to extract genomic DNA from EDTA blood for TCRB sequencing.

As concerns this clone: The antigen it recognizes is unknown. The sample holds no much larger clone one base away, and base qualities are not on file.

Library construction relied on the immunoSEQ multiplex PCR assay. The hsTCRB Kit was used according to the manufacturer's protocol to amplify rearranged TCR beta chain sequences. TCRB libraries were sequenced on an Illumina MiSeq. On the study's bioinformatics: The kit vendor's proprietary platform handled demultiplexing, trimming and gene mapping. TCRdb holds this immuneACCESS table with in-frame rearrangements only. Some clones are missing; in checked studies, unresolved V genes explain under half, and the rest has no known cause. The DNA was the basis for D and trimming; V, J and clone size are from that table. For this sample there are some 87,000 clones; approximately 75% appear just once. The top ten clones comprise approximately 5.4% of the sample.

The source is a man aged 40-55 years with glioma. The sample in question was PBMCs, obtained from a glioma patient whose treatment included an IDH1 peptide vaccine. In this chain, TRBV5-1 is recombined with TRBJ2-5, with TRBD2 identical over 9 junction bases. At the DNA level, the sequence is TGCGCCAGCAGCTTGAGCGCGGGAGGGCCGGAGACCCAGTACTTC. It codes for CASSLSAGGPETQYF.